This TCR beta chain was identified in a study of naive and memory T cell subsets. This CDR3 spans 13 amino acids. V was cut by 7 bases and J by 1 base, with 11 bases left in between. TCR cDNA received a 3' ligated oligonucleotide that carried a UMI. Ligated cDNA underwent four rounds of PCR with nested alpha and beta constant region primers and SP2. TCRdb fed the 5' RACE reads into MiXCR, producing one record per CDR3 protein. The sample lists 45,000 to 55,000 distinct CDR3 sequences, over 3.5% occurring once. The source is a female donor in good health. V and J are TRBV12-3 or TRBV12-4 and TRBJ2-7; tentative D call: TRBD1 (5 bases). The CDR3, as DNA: TGTGCCAGCACACTCTCAGGGTCCTACGAGCAGTACTTC. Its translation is CASTLSGSYEQYF.